The entry below describes one T cell receptor (beta chain). Its antigen is currently unknown. Germline CDR1 reads PRHDT; CDR2 reads FYEKMQ (reference sequence). Trimming stripped 0 bases from V and 4 bases from J, with 12 bases between. CDR3 length: 15 residues. This entry is derived from a study of shared clonotypes between healthy human individuals. Clones were read by immunoSEQ multiplex PCR, and TCRdb kept only the in-frame ones, dropping some. The repertoire holds roughly 2.4 million clones, approximately 96% seen once, with less than 0.15% in the top ten. Study-level findings and limits: Some clonotypes were shared by all four sorted-subset donors, while others were not shared. The non-shared ones had lower generation probabilities than the shared ones.

This chain joins TRBV13 and TRBJ1-2; D is uncertain. The sample was naive CD4+ T cells sorted from blood. The subset: CD45RA+ positively selected. The receptor's source is a young man in good health. CDR3 in DNA: TGTGCCAGCAGCTTAGGAAGGAGCAGCCCCTATGGCTACACCTTC. It specifies CASSLGRSSPYGYTF.